The 11 T cell receptor beta chains presented below share a single source sample, sequenced in a study of T cells in Graves' hyperthyroidism and ophthalmopathy. Using RNA transcripts as the source, TCR beta CDR3 regions were amplified. TCR CDR3 underwent first-round RT-PCR with the HTBI primer set. TCRdb re-derived calls from the multiplex PCR reads in MiXCR, one entry per CDR3 protein. Among 250,000 to 300,000 distinct CDR3 sequences listed, 13% to 15% were seen once. The specimen was blood. Receptor source: a woman aged 40-49 years with Graves' hyperthyroidism that later progressed to Graves' ophthalmopathy.

This chain connects TRBV9 to TRBJ1-3; unclear D gene. Per germline, CDR1 SGDLS and CDR2 YYNGEE. V was clipped by 1 base and J by 0 bases, with 5 bases between them. This CDR3 comprises 14 residues. CDR3 DNA: TGTGCCAGCAGCGTACAAAGCTCTGGAAACACCATATATTTT. It encodes CASSVQSSGNTIYF.

In this sample, this clonotype turned up many times. V is TRBV27 and J is TRBJ2-3; D remains unclear. Germline CDR1 is MNHEY and CDR2 is SMNVEV (reference sequence). Trimming took 3 bases from V and 6 from J, leaving 13 bases between them. CDR3 length equals 14 residues. The CDR3 nucleotides read TGTGCCAGCAGTTTCAACCTATTTTGGGATACGCAGTATTTT. Its protein is CASSFNLFWDTQYF.

There are many counts of this clonotype. The chain links TRBV5-1 to TRBJ2-7, with a tentative D call TRBD2 (6 bases). V shed 2 bases and J shed 3 bases, with 9 bases lying between them. From germline, CDR1 is SGHRS and CDR2 YFSETQ. This CDR3 has 13 residues. CDR3 in amino acids: CASSFEEGYEQYF. CDR3 coding DNA: TGCGCCAGCAGCTTTGAGGAGGGCTACGAGCAGTACTTC.

There are a few counts of this clonotype. The chain employs TRBV19 and TRBJ1-1; D remains unclear. The germline V and J ends were trimmed by 2 bases and 5 bases, with 12 bases remaining between them. CDR1 and CDR2 (germline): LNHDA, SQIVND (reference sequence). The CDR3 has 14 residues. The CDR3: CASSIQPTGTEAFF. CDR3 bases: TGTGCCAGTAGTATACAGCCCACTGGGACTGAAGCTTTCTTT.

This clonotype was observed many times. The chain employs TRBV28 and TRBJ2-2; 10 nucleotides align to TRBD2. This CDR3 spans 15 amino acids. The J segment lost 7 bases and the V segment lost 5 bases, leaving 7 bases of the junction unmatched. Per the germline V gene, CDR1 is MDHEN and CDR2 is SYDVKM. CDR3 DNA: TGTGCCAGCAGTGCTAGCGGGAGTAAGGACGGGGAGCTGTTTTTT. Residues: CASSASGSKDGELFF.

This clonotype was recorded many times. The junction does not match germline at one end; this may be a read error. CDR3: CASSSQSAPYNEQFF. The DNA for the CDR3 is TGTGCTAGCAGCTCCCAGTCGGCACCTTACAATGAGCAGTTCTTC. The chain has TRBV7-7 and TRBJ2-1; D is uncertain. In germline, CDR1 is SSHAT, CDR2 FNYEAQ (reference sequence). The CDR3 runs to 15 residues.

This clonotype occurred a few times. The chain employs TRBV6-1 and TRBJ2-3; D not resolved. This CDR3 contains 12 residues. Germline V lookup: CDR1 MNHNS, CDR2 SASEGT. V was shortened by 2 bases and J by 5 bases, with 5 bases between the two germline ends. CDR3 coding DNA: TGTGCCAGCAGTGAACTTGGAGATACGCAGTATTTT. Its translation: CASSELGDTQYF.

The sample holds many counts of this clonotype. The chain uses TRBV12-3 or TRBV12-4 and TRBJ2-7; 9 nucleotides align to TRBD1. V lost 6 bases, J lost 2 bases, and 8 bases stayed unmatched. There are 15 residues in the CDR3. The CDR3 protein is CASSPTGGATYEQYF. CDR3 sequence (DNA): TGTGCCAGCAGCCCTACAGGGGGCGCGACCTACGAGCAGTACTTC.

This clonotype has a count of ten or more. The J gene is TRBJ1-5, the V gene TRBV2; tentative D call: TRBD1 (5 bases). Trimming stripped 6 bases from V and 10 bases from J, with 16 bases between. CDR1 and CDR2 from the germline V gene are SNHLY and FYNNEI. CDR3 length: 13 amino acids. The CDR3, as DNA: TGTGCCAGCAGGGGGACGGCCCCTCACCCCCAGCATTTT. Protein product: CASRGTAPHPQHF.

Of note for this clonotype: At one of its ends the junction is not consistent with the germline gene, which may arise from a read error. The chain uses TRBV28 and TRBJ2-1; D call uncertain. Germline CDR1 reads MDHEN; CDR2 reads SYDVKM. The CDR3 is 16 amino acids. This CDR3 is CASSTLPISSYSEQSF. The DNA for the CDR3 is TGTGCCAGCAGTACGTTACCGATCAGCTCCTACAGTGAGCAGTCCTTC.

The rearrangement joins TRBV14 to TRBJ2-3; a possible D gene is TRBD2 (6 bases). Trimming cost V 0 bases and J 6 bases, with 16 bases left between them. This CDR3 has 16 amino acids. The germline V gene has CDR1 SGHDN and CDR2 FVKESK. The DNA of the CDR3 is TGTGCCAGCAGCCAAGATAATAAAAGAGGGAGGGATACGCAGTATTTT. Translating it yields CASSQDNKRGRDTQYF.